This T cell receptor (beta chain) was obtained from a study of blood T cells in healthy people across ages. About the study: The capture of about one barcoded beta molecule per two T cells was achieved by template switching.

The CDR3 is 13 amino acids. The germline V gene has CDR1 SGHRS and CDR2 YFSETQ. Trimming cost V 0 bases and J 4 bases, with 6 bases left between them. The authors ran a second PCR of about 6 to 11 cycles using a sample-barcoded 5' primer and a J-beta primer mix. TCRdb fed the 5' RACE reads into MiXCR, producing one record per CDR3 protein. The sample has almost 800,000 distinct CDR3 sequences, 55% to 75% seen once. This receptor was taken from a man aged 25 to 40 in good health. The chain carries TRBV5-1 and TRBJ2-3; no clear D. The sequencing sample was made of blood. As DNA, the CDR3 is TGCGCCAGCAGCTTGGGTCCGTCAGATACGCAGTATTTT. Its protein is CASSLGPSDTQYF.